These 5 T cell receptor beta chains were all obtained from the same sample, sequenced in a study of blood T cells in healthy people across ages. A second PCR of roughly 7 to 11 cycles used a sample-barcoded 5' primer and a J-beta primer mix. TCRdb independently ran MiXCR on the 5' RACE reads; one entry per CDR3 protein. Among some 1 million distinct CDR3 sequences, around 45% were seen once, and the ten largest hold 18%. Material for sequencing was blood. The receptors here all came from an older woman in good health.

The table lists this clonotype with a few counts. The CDR3 nucleotides are TGTGCTAGTGGTTTGGTACTCGACAGGGGAAACAATGAGCAGTTCTTC. This sequence encodes CASGLVLDRGNNEQFF. The chain couples TRBV12-5 to TRBJ2-1; 8 nucleotides agree with TRBD1. V was clipped by 0 bases and J by 5 bases; unmatched bases: 6. Germline CDR1 LGHNT, CDR2 FRNRAP. This CDR3 region has 16 residues.

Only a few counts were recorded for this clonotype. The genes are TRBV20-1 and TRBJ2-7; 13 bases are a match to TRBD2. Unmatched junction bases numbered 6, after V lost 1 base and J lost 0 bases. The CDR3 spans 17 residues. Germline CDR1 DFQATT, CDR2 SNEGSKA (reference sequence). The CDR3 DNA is TGCAGTGCTAGAGGGACTAGCGGGAGCCACAGCTCCTACGAGCAGTACTTC. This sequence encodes CSARGTSGSHSSYEQYF.

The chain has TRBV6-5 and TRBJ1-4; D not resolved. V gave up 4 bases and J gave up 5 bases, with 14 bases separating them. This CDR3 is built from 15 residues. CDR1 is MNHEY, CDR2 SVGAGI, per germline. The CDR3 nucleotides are TGTGCCAGCAGTTTATGGACCACTGGGAATGAAAAACTGTTTTTT. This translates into CASSLWTTGNEKLFF.

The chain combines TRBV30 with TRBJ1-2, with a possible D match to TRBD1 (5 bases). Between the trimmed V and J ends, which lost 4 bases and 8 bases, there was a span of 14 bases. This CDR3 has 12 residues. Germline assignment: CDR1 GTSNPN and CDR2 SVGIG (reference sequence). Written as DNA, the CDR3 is TGTGCCTGGACCTCCTCAGGGACGGGCTACACCTTC. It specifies CAWTSSGTGYTF.

CDR3 sequence: CASSSTIRTDEQYF. CDR3 coding DNA: TGTGCCAGCAGTTCGACGATCCGGACCGACGAGCAGTACTTC. The chain recombines TRBV27 with TRBJ2-5; the D is unclear. TRBJ2-7 matches the DNA end more closely, so the J call is doubtful. The CDR3 totals 14 residues. Germline CDR1 reads MNHEY; CDR2 reads SMNVEV (reference sequence).